This TCR beta chain was identified during a study of shared clonotypes between healthy human individuals. About the research overall: Donor ages ranged 18 to 49 years: a couple of women, a few men.

Germline V gene lookup returns CDR1 MDHEN and CDR2 SYDVKM. Deletions cut 7 bases from V and 2 bases from J, with 15 bases between. CDR3 length: 15 amino acids. Some clones are missing from TCRdb's copy, which holds only in-frame ones; the method was immunoSEQ multiplex PCR. The repertoire holds 450,000 to 700,000 clones, with nearly 97% as singletons. The naive CD8 population came from CD45RO-negative cells selected for CCR7, without terminally differentiated effector memory CD45RA+ cells. This sequence originates from a woman under 40 in good health. Material: naive CD8+ T cells sorted from blood. J is TRBJ1-5 and V is TRBV28; D not certain. The CDR3 sequence is CASTHQAFGNQPQHF. CDR3 coding DNA: TGTGCCAGCACCCATCAGGCATTCGGCAATCAGCCCCAGCATTTT.